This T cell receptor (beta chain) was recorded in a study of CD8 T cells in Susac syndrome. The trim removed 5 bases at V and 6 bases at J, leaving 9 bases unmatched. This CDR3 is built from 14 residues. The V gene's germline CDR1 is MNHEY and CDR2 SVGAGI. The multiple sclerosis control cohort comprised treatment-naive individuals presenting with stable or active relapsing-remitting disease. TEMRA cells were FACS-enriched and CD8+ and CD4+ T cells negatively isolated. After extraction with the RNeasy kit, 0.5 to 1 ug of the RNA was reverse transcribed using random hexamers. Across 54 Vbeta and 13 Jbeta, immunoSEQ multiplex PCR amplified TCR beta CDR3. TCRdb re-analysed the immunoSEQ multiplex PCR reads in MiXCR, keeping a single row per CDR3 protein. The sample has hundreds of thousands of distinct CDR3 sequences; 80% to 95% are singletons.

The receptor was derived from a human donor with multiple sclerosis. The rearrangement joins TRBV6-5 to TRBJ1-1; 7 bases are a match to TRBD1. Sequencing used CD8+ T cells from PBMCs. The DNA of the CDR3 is TGTGCCAGCAGTCCACAGGGGAGAGTATCTGAAGCTTTCTTT. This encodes CASSPQGRVSEAFF.